A single sample is the source of the 9 T cell receptor beta chains below, sequenced in a study of a mutant IDH1 vaccine in newly diagnosed glioma. Described time point: week 47, end of study. Vaccination comprised doses that each held 300 ug of mutant IDH1 20-mer peptide, plus topical imiquimod. No cognate antigen is known for these TCRs. TCRdb's copy holds only in-frame clones and misses some; the assay was immunoSEQ multiplex PCR. The repertoire holds roughly 56,000 clones, less than 85% seen once, with roughly 5% in the top ten. Sequences were derived from PBMCs, sampled from a glioma patient whose treatment included an IDH1 peptide vaccine. The receptors come from a middle-aged woman with glioma. Some clones in this sample may be carry-over from other donors' samples.

This rearrangement joins TRBV7-6 to TRBJ2-6; 11 bases map to TRBD1. The length of the CDR3 is 17 residues. Germline assignment: CDR1 SGHVS and CDR2 FNYEAQ. V lost 5 bases to trimming and J lost 3 bases; unmatched junction nucleotides: 6. CDR3 protein: CASSADRGRGGANVLTF. CDR3 in DNA: TGTGCCAGCAGCGCGGACAGGGGGCGGGGTGGGGCCAACGTCCTGACTTTC.

The chain carries TRBV10-1 and TRBJ2-2, with 8 bases that match TRBD1. CDR1 is WNHNN, CDR2 SYGVQD, per germline (reference sequence). V trimming: 4 bases; J trimming: 5 bases; junction bases outside the gene matches: 6. This CDR3 has 15 amino acids. The CDR3 coding sequence is TGCGCCAGCAGTGCCCTGACAGGGGCGACCGGGGAGCTGTTTTTT. As protein: CASSALTGATGELFF.

This clone was seen a single time. This chain joins TRBV10-1 and TRBJ1-6, with unresolved D. V gave up 8 bases and J gave up 7 bases, with 9 bases separating them. This CDR3 is built from 12 residues. Per germline, CDR1 WNHNN and CDR2 SYGVQD (reference sequence). The CDR3 sequence: CASGVGNSPLHF. Written as DNA, the CDR3 is TGCGCCAGCGGAGTGGGGAATTCACCCCTCCACTTT.

The genes are TRBV27 and TRBJ2-3; TRBD2 might be the D (5 bases). The CDR3 sequence is 18 residues long. V dropped 1 base and J dropped 3 bases, with 20 bases sitting between them. Germline CDR1 is MNHEY and CDR2 is SMNVEV (reference sequence). CDR3 region: CASSLLWSPRSGTDTQYF. The CDR3 nucleotides are TGTGCCAGCAGTTTATTGTGGTCCCCCAGGAGCGGTACAGATACGCAGTATTTT.

The chain is built from TRBV12-5 and TRBJ1-1, with D possibly matching TRBD1 (6 bases). The CDR3 totals 14 residues. CDR1 is LGHNT, CDR2 FRNRAP, per germline. Trimming left V 4 bases short and J 0 bases short, with 9 bases between. DNA for the CDR3: TGTGCTAGTGGTTCCCAGGGGTTGAACACTGAAGCTTTCTTT. It codes for CASGSQGLNTEAFF.

The rearrangement links TRBV15 to TRBJ1-1; maybe TRBD1 (5 bases). Germline V gives CDR1 LNHNV, CDR2 YYDKDF (reference sequence). Trimming took 4 bases from V and 6 from J, leaving 9 bases between them. The CDR3 sequence is 12 residues long. CDR3: CATSIAGPEAFF. Here the CDR3 DNA reads TGTGCCACCAGCATCGCGGGGCCTGAAGCTTTCTTT.

The V call is TRBV7-9, the J call TRBJ1-4, with D perhaps TRBD1 (6 bases). The ends were cut back, 5 bases at V and 5 bases at J, with 18 bases in the middle. Per germline, CDR1 SEHNR and CDR2 FQNEAQ (reference sequence). The CDR3 runs 16 residues. CDR3 loop: CASSAGPGVLNEKLFF. The CDR3 nucleotides are TGTGCCAGCAGCGCCGGCCCAGGGGTATTAAATGAAAAACTGTTTTTT.

In its sample, this clone was seen once. V and J are TRBV9 and TRBJ2-4; D not resolved. This CDR3 spans 13 amino acids. Per germline, CDR1 SGDLS and CDR2 YYNGEE. The V and J ends lost 4 bases and 5 bases respectively, with 10 bases between them. The CDR3 nucleotides read TGTGCCAGCAGCTTCAGTGGTGAAAACATTCAGTACTTC. It yields the protein CASSFSGENIQYF.

The sample holds one count of this clone. The chain is built from TRBV12-5 and TRBJ2-5; 8 bases map to TRBD1. In germline, CDR1 is LGHNT, CDR2 FRNRAP. V lost 1 base to trimming and J lost 3 bases; unmatched junction nucleotides: 13. The CDR3 extends over 18 amino acids. The CDR3 DNA follows: TGTGCTAGTGGTTTGGACCCCCCCCAGGGGGCGGAAGAAGAGACCCAGTACTTC. It encodes CASGLDPPQGAEEETQYF.